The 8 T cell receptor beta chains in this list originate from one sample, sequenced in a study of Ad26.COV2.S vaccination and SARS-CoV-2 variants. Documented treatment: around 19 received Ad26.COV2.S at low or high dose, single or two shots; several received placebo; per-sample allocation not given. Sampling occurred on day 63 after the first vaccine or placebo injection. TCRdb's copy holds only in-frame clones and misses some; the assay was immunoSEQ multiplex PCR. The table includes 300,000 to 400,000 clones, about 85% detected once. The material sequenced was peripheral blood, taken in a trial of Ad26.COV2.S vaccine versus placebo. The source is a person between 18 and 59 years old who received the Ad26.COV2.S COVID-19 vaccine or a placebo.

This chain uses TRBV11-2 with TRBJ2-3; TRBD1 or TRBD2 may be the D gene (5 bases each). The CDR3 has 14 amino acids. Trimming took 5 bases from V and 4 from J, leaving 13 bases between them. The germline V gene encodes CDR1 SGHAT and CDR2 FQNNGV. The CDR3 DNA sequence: TGTGCCAGCAGCCATTCAGGGACCGCAGATACGCAGTATTTT. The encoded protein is CASSHSGTADTQYF.

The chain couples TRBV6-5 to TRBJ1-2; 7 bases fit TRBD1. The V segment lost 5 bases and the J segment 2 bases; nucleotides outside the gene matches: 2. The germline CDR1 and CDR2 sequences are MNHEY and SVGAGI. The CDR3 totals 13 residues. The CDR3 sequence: CASSPGGNYGYTF. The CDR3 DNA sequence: TGTGCCAGCAGTCCAGGGGGGAACTATGGCTACACCTTC.

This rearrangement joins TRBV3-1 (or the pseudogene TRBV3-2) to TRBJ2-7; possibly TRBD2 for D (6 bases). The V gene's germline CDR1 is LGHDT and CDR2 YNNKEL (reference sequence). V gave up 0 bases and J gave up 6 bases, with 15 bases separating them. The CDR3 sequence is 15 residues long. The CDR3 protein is CASSQDWAGRSEQYF. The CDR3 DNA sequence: TGTGCCAGCAGCCAAGATTGGGCAGGGAGGAGCGAGCAGTACTTC.

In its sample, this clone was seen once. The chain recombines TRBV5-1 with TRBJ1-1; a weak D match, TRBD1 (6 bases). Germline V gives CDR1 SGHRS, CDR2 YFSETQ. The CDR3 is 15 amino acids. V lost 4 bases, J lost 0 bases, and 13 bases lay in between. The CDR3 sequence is CASSTGHLMNTEAFF. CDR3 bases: TGCGCCAGCAGCACGGGACACCTTATGAACACTGAAGCTTTCTTT.

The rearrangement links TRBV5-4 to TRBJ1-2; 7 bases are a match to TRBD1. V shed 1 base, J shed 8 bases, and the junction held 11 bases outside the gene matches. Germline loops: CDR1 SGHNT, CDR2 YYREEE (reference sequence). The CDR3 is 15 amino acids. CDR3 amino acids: CASSLPVTGEDGYTF. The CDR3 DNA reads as TGTGCCAGCAGCTTGCCCGTCACAGGGGAGGACGGCTACACCTTC.

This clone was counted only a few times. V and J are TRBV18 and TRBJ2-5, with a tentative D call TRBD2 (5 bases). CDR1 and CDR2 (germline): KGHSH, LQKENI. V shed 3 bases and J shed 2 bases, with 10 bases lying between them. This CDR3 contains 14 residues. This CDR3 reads CASSPGMEQETQYF. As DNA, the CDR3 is TGTGCCAGCTCACCCGGGATGGAACAAGAGACCCAGTACTTC.

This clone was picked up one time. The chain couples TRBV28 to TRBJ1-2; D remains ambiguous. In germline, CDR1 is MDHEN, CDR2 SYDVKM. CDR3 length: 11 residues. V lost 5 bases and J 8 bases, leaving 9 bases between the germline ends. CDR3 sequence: CASSTGWGYTF. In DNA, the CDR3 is TGTGCCAGCAGTACGGGTTGGGGCTACACCTTC.

CDR3 sequence: CASKDRWEKLFF. In DNA, the CDR3 is TGTGCCAGCAAGGATCGGTGGGAAAAACTGTTTTTT. The rearrangement uses TRBV2 and TRBJ1-4; no clear D. From germline, CDR1 is SNHLY and CDR2 FYNNEI. V lost 7 bases and J 8 bases, leaving 11 bases between the germline ends. The CDR3 length is 12 residues.